This entry describes one T cell receptor (beta chain). Deletions cut 3 bases from V and 0 bases from J, with 6 bases between. Per germline, CDR1 SGDLS and CDR2 YYNGEE. This CDR3 has 14 amino acids. The source of the sample is a study of cytomegalovirus exposure and HLA in healthy donors. PCR primers comprised 60 Vbeta and 13 Jbeta primers. Sequencing used immunoSEQ multiplex PCR; TCRdb keeps in-frame clones, though not all of them. This table has about 140,000 clones, just under 85% appearing once. The chain carries TRBV9 and TRBJ2-2; D is undetermined. This sequence was found in a man aged 25-40 years in good health and CMV-seropositive. Sequences were obtained from PBMCs. Here the CDR3 reads CASSAQSNTGELFF. The DNA for the CDR3 is TGTGCCAGCAGCGCCCAGTCGAACACCGGGGAGCTGTTTTTT.